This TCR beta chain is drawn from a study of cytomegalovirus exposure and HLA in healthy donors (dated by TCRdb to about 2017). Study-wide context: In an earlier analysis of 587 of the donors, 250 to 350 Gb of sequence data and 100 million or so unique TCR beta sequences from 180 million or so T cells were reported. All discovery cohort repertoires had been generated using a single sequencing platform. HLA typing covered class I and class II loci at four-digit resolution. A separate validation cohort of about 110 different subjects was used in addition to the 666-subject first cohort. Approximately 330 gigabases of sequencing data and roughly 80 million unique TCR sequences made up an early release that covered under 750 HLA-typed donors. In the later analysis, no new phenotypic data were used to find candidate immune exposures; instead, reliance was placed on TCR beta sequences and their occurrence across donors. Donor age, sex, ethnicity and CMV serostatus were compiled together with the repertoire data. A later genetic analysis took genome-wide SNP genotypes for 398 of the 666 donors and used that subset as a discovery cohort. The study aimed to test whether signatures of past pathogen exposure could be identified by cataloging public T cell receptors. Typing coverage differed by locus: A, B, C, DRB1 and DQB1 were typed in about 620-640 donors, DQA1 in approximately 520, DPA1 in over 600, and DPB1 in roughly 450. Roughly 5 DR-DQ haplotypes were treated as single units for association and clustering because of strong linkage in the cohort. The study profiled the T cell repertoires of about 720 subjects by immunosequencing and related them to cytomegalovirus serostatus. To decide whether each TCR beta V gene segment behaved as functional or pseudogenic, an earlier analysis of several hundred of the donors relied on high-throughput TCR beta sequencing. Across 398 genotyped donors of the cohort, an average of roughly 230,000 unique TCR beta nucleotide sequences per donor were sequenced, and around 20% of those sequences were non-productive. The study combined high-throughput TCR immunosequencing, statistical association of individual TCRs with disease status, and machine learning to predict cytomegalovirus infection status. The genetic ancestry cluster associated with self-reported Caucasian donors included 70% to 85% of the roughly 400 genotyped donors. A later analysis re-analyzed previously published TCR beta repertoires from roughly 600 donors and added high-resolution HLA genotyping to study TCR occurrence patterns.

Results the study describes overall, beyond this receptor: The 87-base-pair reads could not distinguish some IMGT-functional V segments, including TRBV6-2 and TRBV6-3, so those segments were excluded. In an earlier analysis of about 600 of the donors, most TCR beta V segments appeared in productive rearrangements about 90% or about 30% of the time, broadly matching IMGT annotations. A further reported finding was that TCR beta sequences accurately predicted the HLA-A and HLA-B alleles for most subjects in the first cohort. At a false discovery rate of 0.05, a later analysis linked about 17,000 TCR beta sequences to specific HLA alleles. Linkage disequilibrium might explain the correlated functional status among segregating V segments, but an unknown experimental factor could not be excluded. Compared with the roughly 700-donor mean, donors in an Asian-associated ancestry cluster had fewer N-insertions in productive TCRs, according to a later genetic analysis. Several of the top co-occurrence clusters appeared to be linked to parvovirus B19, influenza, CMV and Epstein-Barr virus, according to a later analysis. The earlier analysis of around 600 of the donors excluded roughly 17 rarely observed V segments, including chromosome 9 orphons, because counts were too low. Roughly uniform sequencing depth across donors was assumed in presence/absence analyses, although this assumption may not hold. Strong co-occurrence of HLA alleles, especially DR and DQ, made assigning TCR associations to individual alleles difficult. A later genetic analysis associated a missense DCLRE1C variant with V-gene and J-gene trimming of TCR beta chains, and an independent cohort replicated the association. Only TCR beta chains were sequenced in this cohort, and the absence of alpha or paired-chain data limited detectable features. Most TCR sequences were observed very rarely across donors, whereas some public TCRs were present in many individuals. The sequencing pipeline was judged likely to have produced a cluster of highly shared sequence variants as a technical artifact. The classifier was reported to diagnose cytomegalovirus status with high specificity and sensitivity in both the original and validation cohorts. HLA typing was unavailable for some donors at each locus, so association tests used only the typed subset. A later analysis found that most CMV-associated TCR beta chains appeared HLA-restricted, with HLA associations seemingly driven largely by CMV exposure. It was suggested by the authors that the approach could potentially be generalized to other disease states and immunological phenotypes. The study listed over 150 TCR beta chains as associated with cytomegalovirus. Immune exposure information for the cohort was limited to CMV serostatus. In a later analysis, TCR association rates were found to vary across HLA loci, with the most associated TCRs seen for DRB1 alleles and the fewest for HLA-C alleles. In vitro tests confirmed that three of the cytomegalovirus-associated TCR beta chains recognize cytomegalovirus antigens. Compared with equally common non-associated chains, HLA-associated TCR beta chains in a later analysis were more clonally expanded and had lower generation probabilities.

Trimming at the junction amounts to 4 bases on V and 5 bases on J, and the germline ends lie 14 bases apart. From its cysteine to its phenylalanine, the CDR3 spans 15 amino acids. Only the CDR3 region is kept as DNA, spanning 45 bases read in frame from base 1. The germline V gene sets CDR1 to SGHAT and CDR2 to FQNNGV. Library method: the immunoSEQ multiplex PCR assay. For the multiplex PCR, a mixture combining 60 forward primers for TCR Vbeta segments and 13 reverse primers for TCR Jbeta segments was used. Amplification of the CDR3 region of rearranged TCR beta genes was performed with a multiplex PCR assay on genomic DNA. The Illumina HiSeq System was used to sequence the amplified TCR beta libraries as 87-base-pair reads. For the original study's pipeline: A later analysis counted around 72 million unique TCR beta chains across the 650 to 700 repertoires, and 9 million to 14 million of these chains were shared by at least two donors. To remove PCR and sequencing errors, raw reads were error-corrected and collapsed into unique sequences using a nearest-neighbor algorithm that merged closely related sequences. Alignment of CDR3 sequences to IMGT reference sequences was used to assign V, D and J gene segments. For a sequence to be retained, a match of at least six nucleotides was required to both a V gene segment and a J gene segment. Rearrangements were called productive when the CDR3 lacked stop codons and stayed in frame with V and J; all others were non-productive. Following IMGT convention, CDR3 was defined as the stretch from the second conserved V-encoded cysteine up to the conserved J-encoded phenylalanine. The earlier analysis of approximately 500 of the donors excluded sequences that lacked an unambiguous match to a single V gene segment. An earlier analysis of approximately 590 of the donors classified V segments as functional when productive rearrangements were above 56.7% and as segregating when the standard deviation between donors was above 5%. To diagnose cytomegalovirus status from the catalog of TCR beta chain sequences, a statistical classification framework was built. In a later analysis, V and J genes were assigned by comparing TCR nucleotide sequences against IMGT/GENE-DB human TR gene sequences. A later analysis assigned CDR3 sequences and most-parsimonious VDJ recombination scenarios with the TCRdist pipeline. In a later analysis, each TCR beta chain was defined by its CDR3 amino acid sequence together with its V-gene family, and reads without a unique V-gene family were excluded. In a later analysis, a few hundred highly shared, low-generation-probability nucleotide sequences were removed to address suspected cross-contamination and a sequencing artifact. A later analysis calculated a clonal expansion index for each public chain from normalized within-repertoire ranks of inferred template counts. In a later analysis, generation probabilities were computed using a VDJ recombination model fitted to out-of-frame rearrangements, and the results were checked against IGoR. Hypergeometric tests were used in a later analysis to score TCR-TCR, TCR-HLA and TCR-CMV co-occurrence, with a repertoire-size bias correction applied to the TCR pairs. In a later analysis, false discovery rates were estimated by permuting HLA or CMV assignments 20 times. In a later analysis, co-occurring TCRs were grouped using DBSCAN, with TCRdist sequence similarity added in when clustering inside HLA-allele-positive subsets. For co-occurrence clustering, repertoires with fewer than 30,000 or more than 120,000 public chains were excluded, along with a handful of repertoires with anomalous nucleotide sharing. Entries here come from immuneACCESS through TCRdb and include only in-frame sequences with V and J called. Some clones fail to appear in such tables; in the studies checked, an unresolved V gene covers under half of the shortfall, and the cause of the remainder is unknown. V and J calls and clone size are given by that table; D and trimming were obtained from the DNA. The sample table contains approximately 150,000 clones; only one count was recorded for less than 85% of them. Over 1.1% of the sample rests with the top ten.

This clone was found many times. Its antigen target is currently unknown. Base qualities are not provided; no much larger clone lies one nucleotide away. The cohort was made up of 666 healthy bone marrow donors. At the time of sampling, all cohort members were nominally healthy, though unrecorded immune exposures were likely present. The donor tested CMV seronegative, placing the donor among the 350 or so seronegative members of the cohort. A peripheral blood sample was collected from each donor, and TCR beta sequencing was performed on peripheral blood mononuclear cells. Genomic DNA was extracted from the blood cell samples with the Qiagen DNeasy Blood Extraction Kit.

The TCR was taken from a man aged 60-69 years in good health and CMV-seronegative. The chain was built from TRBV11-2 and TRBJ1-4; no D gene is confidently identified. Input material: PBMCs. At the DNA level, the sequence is TGTGCCAGCAGCTCCAGAACCACCTCAAATGAAAAACTGTTTTTT. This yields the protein CASSSRTTSNEKLFF.